These 8 T cell receptor beta chains originate from one sample sequenced in a study of shared clonotypes between healthy human individuals. The table came from immunoSEQ multiplex PCR; TCRdb's copy has only in-frame clones and leaves some out. In the table there are 950,000 to 1,100,000 clones, approximately 76% of which are singletons. Sequenced material: memory CD4+ T cells sorted from blood. Noted subset: CD45RA-negative fraction. The receptors shown here come from a man younger than 30 in good health.

The chain joins TRBV6-5 to TRBJ1-2; TRBD1 matches at 7 bases. The CDR3 covers 13 residues. J lost 6 bases, V lost 1 base, and 2 bases had no gene match. Germline V lookup: CDR1 MNHEY, CDR2 SVGAGI. CDR3 loop: CASSYFQGDGYTF. The DNA for the CDR3 is TGTGCCAGCAGTTACTTCCAGGGGGATGGCTACACCTTC.

This chain uses TRBV4-1 with TRBJ2-1, with TRBD2 matching over 13 bases. Germline CDR1 MGHRA, CDR2 YSYEKL. This CDR3 spans 17 amino acids. J was trimmed by 7 bases and V by 0 bases; bases with no gene match: 6. CDR3 sequence (DNA): TGCGCCAGCAGCCAAGATTCGCAGGGACTAGCGGGAAATGAGCAGTTCTTC. It translates to CASSQDSQGLAGNEQFF.

This rearrangement joins TRBV4-1 to TRBJ2-1, with D uncertain. The V and J ends lost 1 base and 6 bases respectively, with 16 bases between them. This CDR3 comprises 16 residues. Germline loops: CDR1 MGHRA, CDR2 YSYEKL. CDR3 amino acids: CASSQVNLVVFNEQFF. CDR3 bases: TGCGCCAGCAGCCAAGTTAATCTGGTAGTCTTCAATGAGCAGTTCTTC.

This clone showed up many times. The chain uses TRBV7-2 and TRBJ2-1; 10 nucleotides agree with TRBD2. Germline V gene lookup returns CDR1 SGHTA and CDR2 FQGNSA. The CDR3 extends over 16 amino acids. V trimming: 1 base; J trimming: 1 base; junction bases outside the gene matches: 1. The CDR3 spells CASSLGAGGSYNEQFF. The CDR3 region has the DNA TGTGCCAGCAGCTTAGGAGCGGGAGGGTCCTACAATGAGCAGTTCTTC. The whole variable domain, remainder taken from reference TRBV7-2 and TRBJ2-1, is GAGVSQSPSNKVTEKGKDVELRCDPISGHTALYWYRQSLGQGLEFLIYFQGNSAPDKSGLPSDRFSAERTGGSVSTLTIQRTQQEDSAVYLCASSLGAGGSYNEQFFGPGTRLTVL.

The rearrangement links TRBV28 to TRBJ2-5, with D perhaps TRBD1 (6 bases). The DNA end is more similar to TRBJ2-7, so the J call may be wrong. The CDR3 runs 15 residues. CDR1 and CDR2 from the germline V gene are MDHEN and SYDVKM. CDR3 DNA sequence: TGTGCCAGCAGTTTGGCGACAGGCCTAACCTACGAGCAGTACTTC. Its translation: CASSLATGLTYEQYF.

Remarks on this clone: This specimen includes other DNA sequences encoding the same CDR3. The rearrangement links TRBV2 to TRBJ1-5; D gene ambiguous. The CDR3 has 13 residues. Germline assignment: CDR1 SNHLY and CDR2 FYNNEI. The V end was cut by 1 base, the J end by 4 bases, with 5 bases between. The CDR3 nucleotides are TGTGCCAGCAGTGAAGACAGAAATCAGCCCCAGCATTTT. Translated, it gives CASSEDRNQPQHF.

Concerning this clone itself: Different DNA sequences within this sample yield the same CDR3. The J gene is TRBJ1-2, the V gene TRBV28; D is ambiguous. The CDR3 covers 12 residues. Trimming stripped 2 bases from V and 5 bases from J, with 6 bases between. In germline, CDR1 is MDHEN, CDR2 SYDVKM. CDR3 DNA: TGTGCCAGCAGTTTACTGGGGTATGGCTACACCTTC. It translates to CASSLLGYGYTF.

The chain employs TRBV6-4 and TRBJ2-1, with 7 nucleotides matching TRBD1. The CDR3 loop spans 13 amino acids. Germline V gives CDR1 MRHNA, CDR2 SNTAGT. The ends lost 5 bases at V and 6 bases at J; junction bases unmatched: 4. DNA for the CDR3: TGTGCCAGCAGTTCACAGGGGTCCAATGAGCAGTTCTTC. It yields the protein CASSSQGSNEQFF.